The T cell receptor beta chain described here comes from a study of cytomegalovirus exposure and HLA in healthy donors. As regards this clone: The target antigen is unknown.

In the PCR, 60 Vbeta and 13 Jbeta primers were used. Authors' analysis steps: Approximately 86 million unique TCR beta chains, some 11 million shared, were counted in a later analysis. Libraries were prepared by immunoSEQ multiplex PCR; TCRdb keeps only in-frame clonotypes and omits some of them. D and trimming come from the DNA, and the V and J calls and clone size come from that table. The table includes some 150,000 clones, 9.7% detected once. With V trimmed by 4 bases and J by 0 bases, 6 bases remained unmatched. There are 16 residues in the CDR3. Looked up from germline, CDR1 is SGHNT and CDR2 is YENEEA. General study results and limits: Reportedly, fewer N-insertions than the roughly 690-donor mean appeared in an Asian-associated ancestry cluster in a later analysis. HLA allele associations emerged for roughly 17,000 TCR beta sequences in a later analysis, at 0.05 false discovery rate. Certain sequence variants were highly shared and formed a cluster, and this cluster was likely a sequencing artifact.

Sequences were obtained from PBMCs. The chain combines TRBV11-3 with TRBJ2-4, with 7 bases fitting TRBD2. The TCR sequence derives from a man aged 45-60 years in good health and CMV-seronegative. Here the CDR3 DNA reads TGTGCCAGCAGCTCATCGGGGGGTTTAGCCAAAAACATTCAGTACTTC. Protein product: CASSSSGGLAKNIQYF.